The 9 T cell receptor beta chains listed next were all sequenced from one sample in a study of T cell responses to AZD1222 COVID-19 vaccine (dated by TCRdb to the early 2020s). The time point tag for this specimen amounts to: baseline before first vaccination. Receptor amplification or capture employed the immunoSEQ multiplex PCR assay. In TCRdb, the immuneACCESS table is reduced to in-frame sequences with V and J assigned. These tables do not hold every clone; where another copy was compared, an unresolved V gene accounts for under half, and the others remain unexplained. Across this sample there are about 140,000 clones, with approximately 89% seen only once. The ten top clones hold approximately 4.5% of the sample. Here the sequenced sample was peripheral blood, taken on day 0 of AZD1222 vaccination. Source of these receptors: an adult in good health.

The chain has TRBV19 and TRBJ1-1, with D unresolved. This CDR3 is built from 14 residues. Germline lookup yields CDR1 LNHDA and CDR2 SQIVND (reference sequence). V was cut by 3 bases and J by 5 bases, with 13 bases left in between. The CDR3 nucleotides read TGTGCCAGTAGTATGACGTCAGGCGGTACTGAAGCTTTCTTT. It encodes CASSMTSGGTEAFF.

The V gene is TRBV12-3 or TRBV12-4, the J gene TRBJ2-7, with a tentative D call TRBD2 (5 bases). The V end was cut by 3 bases, the J end by 5 bases, with 5 bases between. The CDR3 consists of 11 residues. The CDR3 is CASSFGDEQYF. The CDR3 DNA is TGTGCCAGCAGTTTCGGGGACGAGCAGTACTTC.

J is TRBJ1-4 and V is TRBV13; D is possibly TRBD1 (5 bases). Germline V lookup: CDR1 PRHDT, CDR2 FYEKMQ (reference sequence). V was pared by 0 bases and J by 3 bases, with 11 bases between. The CDR3 covers 16 residues. CDR3 loop: CASSLGRGAANEKLFF. DNA for the CDR3: TGTGCCAGCAGCTTAGGCCGCGGGGCTGCTAATGAAAAACTGTTTTTT.

The gene calls are TRBV4-2 and TRBJ2-7; 7 bases are a match to TRBD2. The V and J ends lost 1 base and 2 bases, in that order; junction bases with no gene match: 5. The CDR3 has 15 amino acids. Germline CDR1 is LGHNA and CDR2 is YNFKEQ. CDR3 in DNA: TGTGCCAGCAGCCAAGCTAGCGGTGGGCCCTACGAGCAGTACTTC. Residues: CASSQASGGPYEQYF.

This chain uses TRBV7-9 with TRBJ2-1; 10 nucleotides align to TRBD2. Germline CDR1 and CDR2: SEHNR and FQNEAQ (reference sequence). Trimming removed 1 base from V and 4 bases from J; junction bases left unmatched: 7. CDR3 size: 17 residues. In nucleotides, the CDR3 is TGTGCCAGCAGCTTAGAGGCTAGCGGGAGCCCATACAATGAGCAGTTCTTC. This translates into CASSLEASGSPYNEQFF.

The genes are TRBV10-3 and TRBJ1-5; D not certain. CDR1 ENHRY and CDR2 SYGVKD come from the germline V gene. This CDR3 is 13 amino acids long. Trimming shortened V by 8 bases and J by 3 bases, and 11 bases separated the two germline ends. The CDR3 bases are TGTGCCATCTCGGACGGCGACAATCAGCCCCAGCATTTT. Amino acid sequence: CAISDGDNQPQHF.

This clone showed up just once. The chain uses TRBV5-1 and TRBJ2-1, with 9 bases fitting TRBD2. Trimming took 4 bases from V and 8 from J; bases not matched to a gene: 4. The CDR3 runs 13 residues. CDR1 SGHRS and CDR2 YFSETQ come from the germline V gene. The CDR3 here is CASSRGTSYEQFF. CDR3 bases: TGCGCCAGCAGCCGGGGGACTAGCTATGAGCAGTTCTTC.

CDR3 region: CASSFASSYNEQFF. In DNA, the CDR3 is TGTGCCAGCAGCTTCGCAAGCTCCTACAATGAGCAGTTCTTC. The rearrangement links TRBV7-6 to TRBJ2-1; D is uncertain. Germline V gene sequence: CDR1 SGHVS, CDR2 FNYEAQ. Trimming shortened V by 3 bases and J by 0 bases, and 6 bases separated the two germline ends. There are 14 residues in the CDR3. The entire variable domain, with the rest obtained from reference TRBV7-6 and TRBJ2-1, is as follows: GAGVSQSPRYKVTKRGQDVALRCDPISGHVSLYWYRQALGQGPEFLTYFNYEAQQDKSGLPNDRFSAERPEGSISTLTIQRTEQRDSAMYRCASSFASSYNEQFFGPGTRLTVL.

The rearrangement links TRBV4-2 to TRBJ2-6; 12 bases match TRBD2. This CDR3 is built from 19 residues. V gave up 1 base and J gave up 2 bases; unmatched junction bases: 6. Germline-derived CDR1 and CDR2 are LGHNA and YNFKEQ. CDR3: CASSQGLAGGPAGANVLTF. CDR3 coding DNA: TGTGCCAGCAGCCAAGGGCTAGCGGGAGGGCCCGCTGGGGCCAACGTCCTGACTTTC.